This T cell receptor (beta chain) was profiled in a study of blood T cell repertoires in COVID-19. The wider study: The analysed material was cDNA or gDNA that came from T cells, B-cell-depleted T cells, or PBMCs.

Authors' data handling: Reference gene primer amplification yielded estimated nucleated cell counts. Only in-frame clones appear in the TCRdb table, and some are missing; sequencing was by immunoSEQ multiplex PCR. V, J and clone size reflect that table, while D and trimming were determined from the DNA. Among 250,000 to 350,000 clones listed, more than 80% were seen once. The CDR3 runs to 14 residues. Germline V gene data show CDR1 as MNHEY and CDR2 as SVGEGT. V lost 2 bases and J lost 5, with 12 bases in between. This chain links TRBV6-2 or TRBV6-3 with TRBJ2-5; perhaps TRBD2 as D (5 bases). The sequenced sample consisted of peripheral blood. The TCR was taken from a woman aged 45-65 years with COVID-19, enrolled during active disease. The chain's CDR3 is CASSYVGVRETQYF. The CDR3 nucleotides read TGTGCCAGCAGTTACGTCGGGGTTCGGGAGACCCAGTACTTC.